This T cell receptor beta chain was sequenced in a study of CD8 T cells in ankylosing spondylitis. Notes on the study in general: A TCR beta motif of fewer than ten highly homologous variants appeared characteristic of ankylosing spondylitis blood. There was reportedly significant enrichment of clones that were disease-linked in matched ankylosing spondylitis synovial fluid. Peripheral blood held disease-linked clones only at relatively low frequency, and these were CD8+. Reactive arthritis synovial fluid and blood previously showed some of these motif variants.

Concerning this clonotype: What it binds is not known.

CDR3 length: 14 residues. Trimming stripped 8 bases from V and 3 bases from J, with 16 bases between. The authors made TCR beta libraries by quantitative 5'-RACE with molecular barcodes. MiXCR was run by TCRdb on the 5' RACE reads, yielding one entry per CDR3 protein. The repertoire holds some 840,000 distinct CDR3 sequences, approximately 12% seen once, with 0.45% to 0.6% in the top ten. This TCR derives from a male donor with ankylosing spondylitis. The rearrangement joins TRBV12-3 or TRBV12-4 to TRBJ1-1; no reliable D call. Sequencing was done on a sample of blood, either unsorted or a sorted T cell fraction (not recorded which). The CDR3 reads CASGLFRADTEAFF. CDR3 nucleotide sequence: TGTGCCAGCGGACTGTTTAGGGCTGACACTGAAGCTTTCTTT.